This T cell receptor beta chain derives from a study of T-cell reconstitution after alpha-beta-depleted transplantation in children. Unique molecular identifiers tagged the TCRbeta library. TCRdb independently ran MiXCR on the PCR reads; one entry per CDR3 protein. Among roughly 76,000 distinct CDR3 sequences listed, roughly 10% were seen once. Germline values: CDR1 LNHNV, CDR2 YYDKDF (reference sequence). This CDR3 is built from 17 residues. V dropped 0 bases and J dropped 3 bases, with 15 bases sitting between them. General study results and limits: Several hundred graft clones that had expanded were reportedly the source of alpha-beta T cells about two months after transplant. At the one-year point after transplant, T-cell counts and TCRbeta diversity were found to come mostly from T cells that had been newly produced.

This clonotype has ten or more counts. What it binds is unknown. The chain links TRBV15 to TRBJ2-4; a possible D gene is TRBD1 (5 bases). The starting material was PBMCs, obtained before TCRalphabeta/CD19-depleted stem cell transplant. The sequence derives from a boy younger than 18 with acute myeloid leukemia, due to receive a stem cell transplant. CDR3 bases: TGTGCCACCAGCAGAGATGACCAGGGTTCGGTCAAAAACATTCAGTACTTC. It encodes CATSRDDQGSVKNIQYF.